A selection of T cell receptor beta chains follows, all from one sample in a study of shared T cell receptors in the human thymus. Assay: immunoSEQ multiplex PCR; the TCRdb copy retains only in-frame clones and omits some. Here the sample spans roughly 550,000 clones, approximately 78% being singletons. Another study also made use of these data, one on human thymus T cells.

Sequencing was done on a sample of thymocytes. The receptors stem from a boy younger than two with a congenital heart defect. CDR3s include the opening cysteine and the closing phenylalanine or tryptophan. Fields, in order: clone size, D gene, J gene, V gene, CDR3 protein, CDR3 DNA. D genes are given only for firm matches. For some rows the clone size is stated as once, few or many, or as a class when expanded; others skip it.

>once|NA|TRBJ1-4|TRBV9
CASSGANEKLFF
TGTGCCAGCAGCGGAGCTAATGAAAAACTGTTTTTT
>NA|NA|TRBJ1-5|TRBV27
CASVGGIDSNQPQHF
TGTGCCAGCGTTGGGGGGATTGATAGCAATCAGCCCCAGCATTTT
>NA|NA|TRBJ1-2|TRBV29-1
CSVDRPSGGYTF
TGCAGCGTCGACCGGCCCTCGGGTGGCTACACCTTC
>NA|NA|TRBJ2-3|TRBV11-3
CASSHGQAGPPIRGTDTQYF
TGTGCCAGCAGCCACGGGCAGGCGGGACCTCCGATCCGGGGCACAGATACGCAGTATTTT
>NA|TRBD2|TRBJ2-7|TRBV27
CASSPPTGTSGTYEQYF
TGTGCCAGCAGTCCGCCAACCGGGACTAGCGGGACCTACGAGCAGTACTTC
>once|TRBD2|TRBJ2-3|TRBV27
CASSSQRLADSTDTQYF
TGTGCCAGCAGTTCTCAGAGACTAGCGGATAGCACAGATACGCAGTATTTT
>NA|NA|TRBJ2-7|TRBV7-9
CASSLVRADTRRYEQYF
TGTGCCAGCAGCTTAGTTAGGGCAGATACTAGAAGGTACGAGCAGTACTTC
>once|TRBD1|TRBJ2-2|TRBV30
CAWSGRRDRAGTGELFF
TGTGCCTGGAGTGGGCGTCGGGACAGGGCGGGCACCGGGGAGCTGTTTTTT
>NA|TRBD2|TRBJ2-2|TRBV7-6
CASSLVRGGRTDTGELFF
TGTGCCAGCAGCTTAGTGAGGGGCGGGAGAACGGACACCGGGGAGCTGTTTTTT
>NA|NA|TRBJ1-1|TRBV10-3
CAISVGGTEAFF
TGTGCCATCAGTGTGGGGGGGACTGAAGCTTTCTTT
>few|TRBD1|TRBJ2-2|TRBV4-3
CASSQDQGDRGRDTGELFF
TGCGCCAGCAGCCAAGATCAGGGTGACAGGGGGAGGGACACCGGGGAGCTGTTTTTT
>NA|NA|TRBJ2-2|TRBV2
CASSHTGPGELFF
TGTGCCAGCAGTCATACAGGGCCCGGGGAGCTGTTTTTT
>NA|TRBD2|TRBJ2-3|TRBV9
CASSVGKREGHGTDTQYF
TGTGCCAGCAGCGTTGGAAAGCGGGAGGGCCATGGGACAGATACGCAGTATTTT
>NA|NA|TRBJ2-7|TRBV14
CASSALDGKGYEQYF
TGTGCCAGCAGCGCCCTCGACGGGAAGGGCTACGAGCAGTACTTC
>NA|TRBD1|TRBJ2-7|TRBV5-6
CASSPTGSYEQYF
TGTGCCAGCAGCCCGACAGGGTCCTACGAGCAGTACTTC
>NA|TRBD2|TRBJ2-7|TRBV12-5
CASKFSGRMFYEQYF
TGTGCTAGCAAATTTAGCGGGAGAATGTTCTACGAGCAGTACTTC
>NA|TRBD2|TRBJ2-7|TRBV7-8
CASSPRRLAEIPYEQYF
TGTGCCAGCAGCCCTCGTCGACTAGCAGAGATCCCCTACGAGCAGTACTTC